The T cell receptor (beta chain) described here comes from a study of radiation and T cells in renal cell carcinoma. Data came from immunoSEQ multiplex PCR; TCRdb stores just in-frame clones and leaves some out. The data contain just over 150,000 clones, about 87% of them singletons. Note on this clone: Its antigen remains unidentified.

Germline loops: CDR1 SEHNR, CDR2 FQNEAQ (reference sequence). V was pared by 5 bases and J by 0 bases, with 6 bases of the junction left unmatched. The CDR3 length is 15 residues. Time point denoted: blood 2 weeks post-SBRT. Treatment defined: 15 Gy SBRT to primary tumor, nephrectomy 4 weeks later. Radiation-treated patients gave blood at baseline, week 2 and week 4. The patient's renal cell carcinoma had clear cell pathology. Study results and caveats: In blood, top tumor clones expanded by 2 weeks, shrinking by 4. Baseline intratumoral clonotype presence is unknown without pretreatment biopsies.

The chain links TRBV7-9 to TRBJ2-5; 7 nucleotides align to TRBD1. This TCR came from a woman aged 45-60 years with renal cell carcinoma. The specimen comprised blood, sampled from a patient whose treatment included radiotherapy and nephrectomy. The CDR3 here is CASSQIDRDQETQYF. The DNA of the CDR3 is TGTGCCAGCAGCCAGATTGACAGGGACCAAGAGACCCAGTACTTC.